Each of the 27 T cell receptor beta chains below was sequenced from the same sample in a study of CD8 T cells in ankylosing spondylitis. Their antigen targets remain unknown. The study, taken as a whole, reports: One TCR beta motif, made up of seven to nine highly homologous variants, appeared characteristic of ankylosing spondylitis blood.

TCRdb re-called the 5' RACE reads with MiXCR, one entry per CDR3 protein. The table has about 420,000 distinct CDR3 sequences, around 20% seen once. The sample consisted of blood, either unsorted or a sorted T cell fraction (not recorded which). The receptors stem from a male donor with ankylosing spondylitis.

This clonotype has just a few counts. The chain joins TRBV7-9 to TRBJ2-1, with a possible D match to TRBD2 (5 bases). V was clipped by 7 bases and J by 7 bases, with 11 bases between them. This CDR3 is 12 amino acids long. Germline V lookup: CDR1 SEHNR, CDR2 FQNEAQ (reference sequence). CDR3 in amino acids: CASTRTGNEQFF. As DNA, the CDR3 is TGTGCCAGCACCCGGACTGGAAATGAGCAGTTCTTC.

There are a few counts of this clonotype. The rearrangement joins TRBV7-3 to TRBJ2-1, with 15 bases identical to TRBD2. The V segment lost 5 bases and the J segment 15 bases; nucleotides outside the gene matches: 11. The CDR3 loop spans 15 amino acids. From germline, CDR1 is SGHTA and CDR2 FQGTGA. The CDR3 nucleotides are TGTGCCAGCAGCCCCACCGGGACTAGCGGGAGGATTCTGTTCTTC. It codes for CASSPTGTSGRILFF. Drawing the rest from reference TRBV7-3 and TRBJ2-1, the complete variable domain is GAGVSQTPSNKVTEKGKYVELRCDPISGHTALYWYRQSLGQGPEFLIYFQGTGAADDSGLPNDRFFAVRPEGSVSTLKIQRTERGDSAVYLCASSPTGTSGRILFFGPGTRLTVL.

The rearrangement links TRBV7-2 to TRBJ1-2; D uncertain. The CDR3 contains 12 residues. Trimming removed 2 bases from V and 3 bases from J, with 4 bases in between. The germline V gene has CDR1 SGHTA and CDR2 FQGNSA. The CDR3 DNA reads as TGTGCCAGCAGCTTACTGGACTATGGCTACACCTTC. This codes for CASSLLDYGYTF.

This clonotype was counted only a few times. The chain is built from TRBV28 and TRBJ2-1; D not resolved. Trimming left V 8 bases short and J 2 bases short, with 13 bases between. The CDR3 consists of 14 residues. Germline V gene lookup returns CDR1 MDHEN and CDR2 SYDVKM. CDR3 amino acids: CASVFGQAYNEQFF. CDR3 DNA sequence: TGTGCCAGCGTATTCGGGCAGGCCTACAATGAGCAGTTCTTC. Drawing the rest from reference TRBV28 and TRBJ2-1, the complete variable domain is DVKVTQSSRYLVKRTGEKVFLECVQDMDHENMFWYRQDPGLGLRLIYFSYDVKMKEKGDIPEGYSVSREKKERFSLILESASTNQTSMYLCASVFGQAYNEQFFGPGTRLTVL.

The chain is built from TRBV28 and TRBJ2-3; no definite D call. This CDR3 is 13 amino acids long. Trimming removed 3 bases at V and 0 bases at J, with 4 bases between. Germline CDR1 is MDHEN and CDR2 is SYDVKM. This CDR3 reads CASSLISTDTQYF. The CDR3 nucleotides are TGTGCCAGCAGTTTGATTAGCACAGATACGCAGTATTTT.

In its sample, this clonotype was seen a few times. The chain recombines TRBV15 with TRBJ1-1; no clear D. This CDR3 region has 13 residues. CDR1 is LNHNV and CDR2 is YYDKDF in the germline V gene (reference sequence). V lost 4 bases to trimming and J lost 4 bases, with 10 bases between them. This CDR3 is CATSITALTEAFF. In DNA form, the CDR3 reads TGTGCCACCAGCATTACAGCCCTCACTGAAGCTTTCTTT. Looking up the rest from reference TRBV15 and TRBJ1-1 gives the full variable domain: DAMVIQNPRYQVTQFGKPVTLSCSQTLNHNVMYWYQQKSSQAPKLLFHYYDKDFNNEADTPDNFQSRRPNTSFCFLDIRSPGLGDTAMYLCATSITALTEAFFGQGTRLTVV.

The J gene is TRBJ2-5, the V gene TRBV12-3 or TRBV12-4; D may be TRBD1 (5 bases). The V and J ends lost 8 bases and 4 bases respectively, with 14 bases between them. This CDR3 region has 13 residues. The CDR3 nucleotides read TGTGCCAGCGCAGGGTTCCAGGGAGAGACCCAGTACTTC. This sequence encodes CASAGFQGETQYF.

J is TRBJ2-7 and V is TRBV12-3 or TRBV12-4, with D perhaps matching TRBD2 (7 bases). The CDR3 has 16 amino acids. Trimming stripped 6 bases from V and 2 bases from J, with 20 bases between. The CDR3 loop is CASSPLGGRRAYEQYF. The DNA for the CDR3 is TGTGCCAGCAGCCCACTCGGGGGGCGCAGGGCCTACGAGCAGTACTTC.

With regard to this clonotype: A much more abundant neighbour one base away suggests this may be a read error. The chain is built from TRBV6-5 and TRBJ2-2; no clear D. This CDR3 has 12 amino acids. Germline assignment: CDR1 MNHEY and CDR2 SVGAGI. V lost 8 bases and J 2 bases, leaving 6 bases between the germline ends. The CDR3 DNA follows: TGTGCCAGCGTGGGAAACACCGGGGAGCTGTTTTTT. Translation: CASVGNTGELFF.

In this sample, this clonotype turned up a few times. This chain joins TRBV20-1 and TRBJ1-5, with unresolved D. The CDR3 is 13 amino acids. Germline CDR1 is DFQATT and CDR2 is SNEGSKA (reference sequence). The V and J ends lost 3 bases and 9 bases respectively, with 15 bases between them. CDR3 sequence reads: CSASESRSRPQHF. In nucleotides, the CDR3 is TGCAGTGCTAGTGAGTCGCGGTCGAGGCCCCAGCATTTT.

The sample holds a few counts of this clonotype. The chain is built from TRBV9 and TRBJ2-1; TRBD1 might be the D (5 bases). The CDR3 is 13 residues long. V was cut by 5 bases and J by 9 bases, with 15 bases left in between. CDR1 is SGDLS and CDR2 is YYNGEE in the germline V gene. CDR3 residues: CASRRGHSGEQFF. Written as DNA, the CDR3 is TGTGCCAGCAGGAGAGGACATTCGGGTGAGCAGTTCTTC.

On this clonotype itself: At one boundary the junction diverges from the germline segment, which might be a read error. The gene calls are TRBV5-1 and TRBJ2-2, with D perhaps matching TRBD1 or TRBD2 (6 bases each). CDR1 and CDR2 from the germline V gene are SGHRS and YFSETQ. CDR3 size: 14 residues. The CDR3 loop is CVSSPQGLTGELFF. DNA of the CDR3: TGCGTCAGCAGCCCACAGGGACTTACCGGGGAGCTGTTTTTT.

This clonotype was counted between two and nine times. The rearrangement links TRBV7-3 to TRBJ2-1; unclear D gene. The germline V gene encodes CDR1 SGHTA and CDR2 FQGTGA. This CDR3 has 12 amino acids. V was cut by 3 bases and J by 8 bases, with 8 bases left in between. The CDR3 coding sequence is TGTGCCAGCAGCTTGAACCGCCATGAGCAGTTCTTC. Its translation is CASSLNRHEQFF.

In its sample, this clonotype was seen a few times. The genes are TRBV2 and TRBJ2-2; TRBD1 agrees at 7 bases. V shed 6 bases and J 1 base; nucleotides not matched to a gene: 5. The germline V gene encodes CDR1 SNHLY and CDR2 FYNNEI. The CDR3 runs 15 residues. CDR3 sequence reads: CASRRDSLNTGELFF. DNA of the CDR3: TGTGCCAGCAGACGGGACAGCCTGAACACCGGGGAGCTGTTTTTT.

The chain recombines TRBV19 with TRBJ2-6; D is undetermined. The CDR3 consists of 15 residues. Looked up from germline, CDR1 is LNHDA and CDR2 is SQIVND (reference sequence). Trimming removed 3 bases at V and 0 bases at J, with 6 bases between. The CDR3 loop reads CASSIPGSGANVLTF. In DNA form, the CDR3 reads TGTGCCAGTAGTATCCCGGGCTCTGGGGCCAACGTCCTGACTTTC.

This clonotype showed up just a few times. The chain has TRBV20-1 and TRBJ1-1; no clear D gene. The CDR3 covers 12 residues. Trimming pared 3 bases from V and 8 bases from J, leaving 13 bases between. Germline assignment: CDR1 DFQATT and CDR2 SNEGSKA (reference sequence). The CDR3 reads CSARKNSAEAFF. The CDR3 DNA reads as TGCAGTGCTAGGAAGAACTCAGCCGAAGCTTTCTTT.

This chain links TRBV7-9 with TRBJ2-3, with D unresolved. The CDR3 is made up of 15 amino acids. Germline CDR1 is SEHNR and CDR2 is FQNEAQ (reference sequence). Trimming left V 2 bases short and J 5 bases short, with 14 bases between. CDR3 protein: CASSLSGPGLDTQYF. The CDR3 DNA follows: TGTGCCAGCAGCTTAAGTGGGCCTGGTTTAGATACGCAGTATTTT. Full variable domain (rest looked up from reference TRBV7-9 and TRBJ2-3): DTGVSQNPRHKITKRGQNVTFRCDPISEHNRLYWYRQTLGQGPEFLTYFQNEAQLEKSRLLSDRFSAERPKGSFSTLEIQRTEQGDSAMYLCASSLSGPGLDTQYFGPGTRLTVL.

The CDR3 spells CASSPPQEPGNTIYF. The CDR3 region has the DNA TGTGCCAGCTCACCTCCCCAGGAACCTGGAAACACCATATATTTT. This chain uses TRBV18 with TRBJ1-3, with D hard to call. The V and J ends lost 3 bases and 2 bases respectively, with 11 bases between them. This CDR3 spans 15 amino acids. Germline V gene data show CDR1 as KGHSH and CDR2 as LQKENI.

The V and J genes are TRBV30 and TRBJ1-5; D is possibly TRBD1 (5 bases). The length of the CDR3 is 14 residues. CDR1 is GTSNPN, CDR2 SVGIG, per germline (reference sequence). Trimming cost V 2 bases and J 5 bases, with 13 bases left between them. CDR3 protein: CAWSWGSGDQPQHF. For the CDR3, the DNA is TGTGCCTGGAGTTGGGGGAGTGGCGATCAGCCCCAGCATTTT.

V and J are TRBV20-1 and TRBJ2-3; 12 nucleotides line up with TRBD2. V gave up 0 bases and J gave up 7 bases; unmatched junction bases: 5. CDR1 and CDR2 (germline): DFQATT, SNEGSKA (reference sequence). The CDR3 totals 15 residues. The chain's CDR3 is CSARDRLAGVYTQYF. DNA of the CDR3: TGCAGTGCTAGAGATAGACTAGCGGGAGTATATACGCAGTATTTT.

The J gene is TRBJ1-1, the V gene TRBV29-1; D gene unclear. Between the trimmed V and J ends, which lost 5 bases and 10 bases, there was a span of 14 bases. CDR3 size: 11 residues. Germline CDR1 and CDR2: SQVTM and ANQGSEA. The CDR3 nucleotides are TGCAGCGTTAATGACGGGGATTCAGCTTTCTTT. Translating it yields CSVNDGDSAFF.

This clonotype has just a few counts. The genes are TRBV28 and TRBJ2-7, with D tentatively TRBD1 (6 bases). V lost 2 bases and J lost 2, with 13 bases in between. Germline assignment: CDR1 MDHEN and CDR2 SYDVKM. The CDR3 has 15 residues. The CDR3 spells CASSLIRGLAYEQYF. CDR3 DNA sequence: TGTGCCAGCAGTTTAATCAGGGGATTAGCCTACGAGCAGTACTTC.

In this sample, this clonotype turned up a few times. The V gene is TRBV6-2 or TRBV6-3, the J gene TRBJ1-4; D not resolved. V was trimmed by 7 bases and J by 8 bases, leaving 20 bases between them. CDR3 length equals 15 residues. Germline V gene sequence: CDR1 MNHEY, CDR2 SVGEGT. The CDR3 loop is CASTTPRLRSEKLFF. The CDR3 DNA follows: TGTGCCAGCACGACGCCCCGGCTCAGGAGCGAAAAACTGTTTTTT.

There are a few counts of this clonotype. The chain links TRBV5-1 to TRBJ2-1, with TRBD2 as a possible D gene (5 bases). The CDR3 is made up of 15 amino acids. The germline V and J ends were trimmed by 0 bases and 4 bases, with 11 bases remaining between them. Germline V gives CDR1 SGHRS, CDR2 YFSETQ. This chain's CDR3 is CASSLEGSAYNEQFF. Here the CDR3 DNA reads TGCGCCAGCAGCTTGGAGGGTAGCGCTTACAATGAGCAGTTCTTC. Drawing the rest from reference TRBV5-1 and TRBJ2-1, the complete variable domain is KAGVTQTPRYLIKTRGQQVTLSCSPISGHRSVSWYQQTPGQGLQFLFEYFSETQRNKGNFPGRFSGRQFSNSRSEMNVSTLELGDSALYLCASSLEGSAYNEQFFGPGTRLTVL.

The chain joins TRBV29-1 to TRBJ1-1; TRBD1 is a possible D gene (5 bases). CDR1 SQVTM and CDR2 ANQGSEA come from the germline V gene. The length of the CDR3 is 13 residues. V was cut by 7 bases and J by 4 bases, with 16 bases left in between. The CDR3 bases are TGCAGCGGACGGGGCGGGCCTGTCACTGAAGCTTTCTTT. This encodes CSGRGGPVTEAFF.

In its sample, this clonotype was seen a few times. This sequence joins TRBV5-1 and TRBJ2-2; perhaps D is TRBD1 or TRBD2 (5 bases each). V was pared by 4 bases and J by 0 bases, with 13 bases between. The germline V gene has CDR1 SGHRS and CDR2 YFSETQ. The CDR3 is made up of 16 amino acids. This CDR3 is CASSASGAPNTGELFF. In DNA, the CDR3 is TGCGCCAGCAGCGCGTCCGGGGCGCCGAACACCGGGGAGCTGTTTTTT.

This clonotype was counted between two and nine times. The CDR3 sequence: CASSLVVRGTGELFF. Here the CDR3 DNA reads TGTGCCAGCAGCTTAGTGGTTAGGGGCACCGGGGAGCTGTTTTTT. The chain recombines TRBV7-8 with TRBJ2-2; perhaps TRBD1 as D (5 bases). Germline V gives CDR1 SGHVS, CDR2 FQNEAQ. The length of the CDR3 is 15 residues. V was shortened by 1 base and J by 4 bases, with 10 bases between the two germline ends.